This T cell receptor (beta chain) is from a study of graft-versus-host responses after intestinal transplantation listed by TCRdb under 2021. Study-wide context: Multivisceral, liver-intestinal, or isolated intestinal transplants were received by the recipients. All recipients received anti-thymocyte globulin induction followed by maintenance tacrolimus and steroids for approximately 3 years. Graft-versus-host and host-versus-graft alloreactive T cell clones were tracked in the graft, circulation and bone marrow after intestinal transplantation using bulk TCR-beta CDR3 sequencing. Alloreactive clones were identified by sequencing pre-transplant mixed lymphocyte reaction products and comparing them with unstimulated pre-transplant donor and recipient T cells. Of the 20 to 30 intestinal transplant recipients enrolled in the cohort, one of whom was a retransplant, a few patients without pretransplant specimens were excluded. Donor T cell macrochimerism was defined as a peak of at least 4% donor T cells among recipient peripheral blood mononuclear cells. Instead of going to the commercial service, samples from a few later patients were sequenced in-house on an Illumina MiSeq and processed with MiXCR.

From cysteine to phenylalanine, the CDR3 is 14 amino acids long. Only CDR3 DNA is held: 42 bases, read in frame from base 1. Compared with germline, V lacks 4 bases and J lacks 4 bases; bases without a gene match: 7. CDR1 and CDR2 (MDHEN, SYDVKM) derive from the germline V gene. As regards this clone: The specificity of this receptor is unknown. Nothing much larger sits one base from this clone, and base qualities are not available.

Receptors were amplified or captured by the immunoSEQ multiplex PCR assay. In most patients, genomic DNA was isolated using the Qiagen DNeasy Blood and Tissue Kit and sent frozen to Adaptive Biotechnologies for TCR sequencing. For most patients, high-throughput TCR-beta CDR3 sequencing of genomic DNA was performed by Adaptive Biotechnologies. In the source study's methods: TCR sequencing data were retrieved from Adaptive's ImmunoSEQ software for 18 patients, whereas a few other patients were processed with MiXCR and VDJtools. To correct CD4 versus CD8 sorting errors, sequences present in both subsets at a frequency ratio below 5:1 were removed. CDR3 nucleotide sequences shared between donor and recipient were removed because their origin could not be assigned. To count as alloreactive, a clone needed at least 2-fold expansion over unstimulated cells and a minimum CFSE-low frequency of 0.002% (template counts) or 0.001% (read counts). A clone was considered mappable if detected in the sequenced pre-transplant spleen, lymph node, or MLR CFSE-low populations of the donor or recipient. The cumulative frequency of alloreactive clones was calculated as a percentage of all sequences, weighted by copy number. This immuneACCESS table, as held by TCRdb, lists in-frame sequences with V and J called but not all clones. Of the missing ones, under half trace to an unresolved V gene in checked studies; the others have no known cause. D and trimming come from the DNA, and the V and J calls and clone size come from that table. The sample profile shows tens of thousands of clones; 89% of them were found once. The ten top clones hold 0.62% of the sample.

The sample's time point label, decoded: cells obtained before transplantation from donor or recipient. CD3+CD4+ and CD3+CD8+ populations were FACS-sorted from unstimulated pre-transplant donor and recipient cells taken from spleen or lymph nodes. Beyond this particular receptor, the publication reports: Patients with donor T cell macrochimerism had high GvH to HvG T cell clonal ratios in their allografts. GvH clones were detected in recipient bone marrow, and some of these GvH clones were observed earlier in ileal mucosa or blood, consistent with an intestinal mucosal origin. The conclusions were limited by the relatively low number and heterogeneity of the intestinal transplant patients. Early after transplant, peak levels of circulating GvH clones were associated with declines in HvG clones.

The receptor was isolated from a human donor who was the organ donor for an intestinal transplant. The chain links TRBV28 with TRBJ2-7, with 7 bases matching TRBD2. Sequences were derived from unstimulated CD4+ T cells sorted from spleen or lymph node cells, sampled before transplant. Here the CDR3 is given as CASSSPAGPYEQYF. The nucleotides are TGTGCCAGCAGTTCCCCAGCGGGACCTTACGAGCAGTACTTC.